This note documents a single TCR beta chain sequence. Trimming took off 3 bases at V and 6 bases at J, with 19 bases between the two ends. Per the germline V gene, CDR1 is MNHNS and CDR2 is SASEGT. There are 16 residues in the CDR3. The sample comes from a study of blood T cell repertoires in COVID-19. The wider study: There were acute and convalescent COVID-19 samples, and they came from the United States, Italy and Spain. The cDNA or gDNA used as material had been derived from T cells, B-cell-depleted T cells, or PBMCs.

Clones were sequenced by immunoSEQ multiplex PCR, and TCRdb holds only the in-frame ones, with some missing. Counted here are around 130,000 clones, 85% occurring once; the ten biggest clones make up 2.5% to 3%. This receptor was taken from a man aged 50-59 years with acute or convalescent COVID-19. The sequenced material came from peripheral blood. The chain recombines TRBV6-1 with TRBJ2-3; D call uncertain. CDR3: CASSDPWYLFGDTQYF. As DNA, the CDR3 is TGTGCCAGCAGTGACCCGTGGTACCTTTTCGGGGATACGCAGTATTTT.